These T cell receptor beta chains were read from a single sample in a study of regulatory T cells in long-lasting Graves disease. Each CDR3 protein gets one entry after TCRdb re-called the multiplex PCR reads with MiXCR. The table records 400,000 to 450,000 distinct CDR3 sequences, 14% to 15% of them present only once. The sample was also linked to a second study, of T cells in Graves' hyperthyroidism and ophthalmopathy.

The material sequenced was peripheral blood mononuclear cells (PBMCs), taken at new diagnosis, from a patient treated with antithyroid drugs. These receptor sequences come from a woman in her thirties with Graves disease. Each CDR3 is given with its conserved first and last residue. The order of the fields is J gene, D gene, V gene, clone size, CDR3 DNA, CDR3 protein. A D gene is named only where the DNA matches it firmly. Only some rows state a clone size, as once, few, many or a class for expanded clones.

J: TRBJ2-6; D: .; V: TRBV11-3; size: few; DNA: TGTGCCAGCAGCCAGACAAGGGCAATTCCTGGGGCCAACGTCCTGACTTTC; CDR3: CASSQTRAIPGANVLTF
J: TRBJ2-5; D: TRBD2; V: TRBV20-1; size: many; DNA: TGCAGTGCTATTAACAGCGGGAGTGGGAAGACCCAGTACTTC; CDR3: CSAINSGSGKTQYF
J: TRBJ2-3; D: TRBD1; V: TRBV11-2; size: .; DNA: TGTGCCAGCAGTGACTCCGGGACAGAAACAGATACGCAGTATTTT; CDR3: CASSDSGTETDTQYF
J: TRBJ2-7; D: .; V: TRBV2; size: many; DNA: TGTGCCTCCCAGGAACCTACCTTCGAGCAGTACTTC; CDR3: CASQEPTFEQYF
J: TRBJ1-6; D: .; V: TRBV20-1; size: many; DNA: TGCAGTGCTAGGGCCACCTCCGGGACACAGGCACCCCTCCACTTT; CDR3: CSARATSGTQAPLHF
J: TRBJ2-5; D: TRBD2; V: TRBV18; size: many; DNA: TGTGCCAGCTCACCACTAGCGGGAGAGGGGACCCAGTACTTC; CDR3: CASSPLAGEGTQYF
J: TRBJ2-2; D: TRBD1; V: TRBV20-1; size: many; DNA: TGCAGTGTCAAGGGACAGGGGCACGGGGAGCTGTTTTTT; CDR3: CSVKGQGHGELFF
J: TRBJ2-2; D: .; V: TRBV6-1; size: .; DNA: TGTGCCAGCAGTCCCCCCGCTATCTGGGAGCTGTTTTTT; CDR3: CASSPPAIWELFF
J: TRBJ2-2; D: TRBD1; V: TRBV24-1; size: .; DNA: TGTGCCACCGAGGGGACAGGGCTTTCGAACACCGAGGAGCTGTTTTTT; CDR3: CATEGTGLSNTEELFF
J: TRBJ1-4; D: TRBD1; V: TRBV2; size: .; DNA: TGTGCCAGCAGTGAGGGACAGGGGGCTTGGACTAATGAAAAACTGGTTTTT; CDR3: CASSEGQGAWTNEKLVF
J: TRBJ2-3; D: TRBD2; V: TRBV27; size: many; DNA: TGTGCCAGCAGTTTCGGGACTACGGCCACAGATACGCAGTATTTT; CDR3: CASSFGTTATDTQYF
J: TRBJ1-3; D: TRBD1; V: TRBV7-9; size: many; DNA: TGTGCCAGCAGCTTAGCACTGACAGGGGGCATCAACACCATATATTTT; CDR3: CASSLALTGGINTIYF
J: TRBJ2-7; D: .; V: TRBV4-1; size: few; DNA: TGCGCCAGCCGCGACCGAGCCATCTCCTACGAGCAGTACTTC; CDR3: CASRDRAISYEQYF
J: TRBJ2-5; D: TRBD1; V: TRBV5-1; size: many; DNA: TGCGCCAGCAGCGCCGGGACAGGGAGAGAGACCCAGTACTTC; CDR3: CASSAGTGRETQYF
J: TRBJ2-1; D: .; V: TRBV28; size: many; DNA: TGTGCCAGCAGCGTCGAGGCAGGGTCCAATGAGCAGTTCTTC; CDR3: CASSVEAGSNEQFF
J: TRBJ2-7; D: .; V: TRBV11-2; size: many; DNA: TGTGCCAGCAGCTTCGTAGGGAGCTCCTACGAGCAGTACTTC; CDR3: CASSFVGSSYEQYF
J: TRBJ2-2; D: .; V: TRBV12-3/TRBV12-4; size: many; DNA: TGTGCCAGCAGTGGTCGGTCGGCCTCCGGGGAGCTGTTTTTT; CDR3: CASSGRSASGELFF
J: TRBJ2-3; D: .; V: TRBV4-1; size: many; DNA: TGCGCCAGCAGCCCTCAGGGCAGGGAGAGAACAGATACGCAGTATTTT; CDR3: CASSPQGRERTDTQYF
J: TRBJ2-7; D: TRBD2; V: TRBV9; size: .; DNA: TGTGCCAGCAGCGTAGGGGCTAGCGGAAAATACGAGCAGTACTTC; CDR3: CASSVGASGKYEQYF
J: TRBJ2-7; D: TRBD2; V: TRBV3-1; size: many; DNA: TGTGCCAGCAGCCAAGATTGGGGGACTAGCCCCGTGGAGCAGTACTTC; CDR3: CASSQDWGTSPVEQYF
J: TRBJ2-1; D: .; V: TRBV11-2; size: many; DNA: TGTGCCAGCAGGATCCTTTTGAAAGGTTACAATGAGCAGTTCTTC; CDR3: CASRILLKGYNEQFF
J: TRBJ1-6; D: TRBD1; V: TRBV7-8; size: many; DNA: TGTGCCAGCAGCTTAGATCAGGGGGCACCCCTCCACTTT; CDR3: CASSLDQGAPLHF
J: TRBJ2-7; D: TRBD1; V: TRBV19; size: .; DNA: TGTGCCAGTAGTTACGGACAGGGTTTTTTTTACGAGCAGTACTTC; CDR3: CASSYGQGFFYEQYF
J: TRBJ2-2; D: .; V: TRBV10-3; size: many; DNA: TGTGCCACCTCCGACCCGGGATACACCGGGGAGCTGTTTTTT; CDR3: CATSDPGYTGELFF
J: TRBJ1-6; D: TRBD1; V: TRBV6-1; size: few; DNA: TGTGCCAGCGCCGGGACAGGGGATAATTCACCCCTCCACTTT; CDR3: CASAGTGDNSPLHF
J: TRBJ2-3; D: TRBD2; V: TRBV20-1; size: many; DNA: TGCAGTGCTAGCGGAGCGGGATTGGGAACAGATACGCAGTATTTT; CDR3: CSASGAGLGTDTQYF
J: TRBJ2-7; D: .; V: TRBV5-1; size: .; DNA: TGCGCCAGCAGCACGGAAGGGTTCGACGAGCAGTACTTC; CDR3: CASSTEGFDEQYF
J: TRBJ2-7; D: TRBD1; V: TRBV13; size: .; DNA: TGTGCCAGCAGCCCCCGGACAGGGGCCTACGAGCAGTACTTC; CDR3: CASSPRTGAYEQYF
J: TRBJ1-2; D: TRBD1; V: TRBV15; size: .; DNA: TGTGCCACCAGCACAACAGGGGGCGAGATCGGCTACACCTTC; CDR3: CATSTTGGEIGYTF
J: TRBJ2-5; D: .; V: TRBV6-9; size: .; DNA: TGTGCCAGCAGTTACCGCAGATTCCAAGAGACCCAGTACTTC; CDR3: CASSYRRFQETQYF
J: TRBJ1-6; D: .; V: TRBV5-1; size: few; DNA: TGCGCCAGCAGCCCGCCGGGGACTGAAAATTCACCCCTCCACTTT; CDR3: CASSPPGTENSPLHF
J: TRBJ1-6; D: .; V: TRBV5-5; size: few; DNA: TGTGCCAGCAGCTTGGCCGGGGGGGCTGGGAATTCACCCCTCCACTTT; CDR3: CASSLAGGAGNSPLHF
J: TRBJ1-5; D: TRBD1; V: TRBV2; size: many; DNA: TGTGCCAGCAGGGAGGGACAGGGGCGAAATCAGCCCCAGCATTTT; CDR3: CASREGQGRNQPQHF
J: TRBJ2-2; D: .; V: TRBV12-3/TRBV12-4; size: many; DNA: TGTGCCAGCAGCCCAGGTCGCTCCCGTACCACCGGGGAGCTGTTTTTT; CDR3: CASSPGRSRTTGELFF
J: TRBJ2-1; D: .; V: TRBV12-3/TRBV12-4; size: many; DNA: TGTGCCAGCAGTTTAAGGACCAATGAGCAGTTCTTC; CDR3: CASSLRTNEQFF
J: TRBJ1-5; D: .; V: TRBV30; size: many; DNA: TGTGCCTGGAGTGTACGGGAATATAGCAATCAGCCCCAGCATTTT; CDR3: CAWSVREYSNQPQHF
J: TRBJ2-1; D: .; V: TRBV6-4; size: .; DNA: TGTGCCAACTACCCTTTAGGACTCCAGCGTTGGTTCTATGAGCAGTTCTTC; CDR3: CANYPLGLQRWFYEQFF
J: TRBJ2-5; D: .; V: TRBV14; size: many; DNA: TGTGCCAGCAGCCAAGATCTGATTACGGAGACCCAGTACTTC; CDR3: CASSQDLITETQYF
J: TRBJ2-7; D: TRBD2; V: TRBV2; size: many; DNA: TGTGCCAGCAGTTCAAGCGGGAGGGGGTACGAGCAGTACTTC; CDR3: CASSSSGRGYEQYF
J: TRBJ2-6; D: .; V: TRBV12-3/TRBV12-4; size: many; DNA: TGTGCCAGCGACTGGGGCCAACCCAACTCTGGGGCCAACGTCCTGACTTTC; CDR3: CASDWGQPNSGANVLTF
J: TRBJ2-3; D: TRBD1; V: TRBV29-1; size: few; DNA: TGCAGCGTTGAGGACAGGGACACAGATACGCAGTATTTT; CDR3: CSVEDRDTDTQYF
J: TRBJ2-4; D: TRBD1; V: TRBV11-2; size: .; DNA: TGTGCCAGCAGCTTAGATCTGGGACAGGGGATTCAGTACTTC; CDR3: CASSLDLGQGIQYF
J: TRBJ2-7; D: TRBD1; V: TRBV3-1; size: many; DNA: TGTGCCAGCAGCCATACAGGGGGCTACGAGCAGTACTTC; CDR3: CASSHTGGYEQYF
J: TRBJ2-3; D: .; V: TRBV6-2/TRBV6-3; size: once; DNA: TGTGCCAGCCCCCCCCGGTCCACCGGTTGGACAGATACGCAGTATTTT; CDR3: CASPPRSTGWTDTQYF
J: TRBJ2-7; D: TRBD2; V: TRBV20-1; size: .; DNA: TGCAGTGCCGCTCCCCCGGGACTAGTCTCCTACGAGCAGTACTTC; CDR3: CSAAPPGLVSYEQYF
J: TRBJ1-5; D: .; V: TRBV20-1; size: few; DNA: TGCAGTACTAGAACAGGGCGGGATCAGCCCCAGCATTTT; CDR3: CSTRTGRDQPQHF
J: TRBJ2-1; D: .; V: TRBV5-1; size: many; DNA: TGCGCCAGCAGCTGGGACCTCGGTGAGCAGTTCTTC; CDR3: CASSWDLGEQFF
J: TRBJ2-7; D: .; V: TRBV2; size: few; DNA: TGTGCAGCCCGGTGGGATCTCGATTACGAGCAGTACTTC; CDR3: CAARWDLDYEQYF
J: TRBJ2-6; D: TRBD2; V: TRBV13; size: many; DNA: TGTGCCAGCACCAGCGGCGGGAGGGGGAGCTCTGGGGCCAACGTCCTGACTTTC; CDR3: CASTSGGRGSSGANVLTF
J: TRBJ1-1; D: .; V: TRBV7-3; size: many; DNA: TGTGCCAGCAGCTTAACGGGGCAGGGAAACACTGAAGCTTTCTTT; CDR3: CASSLTGQGNTEAFF